What follows describes a single T cell receptor (beta chain). Its specificity is unknown. Specified time point: patch test 3, about 24 weeks after DPC sensitization. Treatment noted: therapeutic diphenylcyclopropenone sensitization with weekly scalp DPC. This entry belongs to a study of human T cells and chemical hapten exposure. The study, taken as a whole, reports: Versus controls, expanded TCRs had significantly more large CDR3 similarity clusters.

Trimming cost V 6 bases and J 1 base; bases outside gene matches: 6. From germline, CDR1 is SQVTM and CDR2 ANQGSEA. The CDR3 extends over 14 amino acids. One entry per CDR3 protein results from TCRdb running MiXCR on the RACE reads. The table has around 200,000 distinct CDR3 sequences, about 25% seen once. V is TRBV29-1 and J is TRBJ2-3; 8 nucleotides agree with TRBD2. The source is a woman between 40 and 55 years old with alopecia areata. Some clones in this sample may be carry-over from other donors' samples. The material was whole blood, obtained in connection with sensitization to the hapten diphenylcyclopropenone (DPC). CDR3 in amino acids: CSVGGLARTDTQYF. CDR3 sequence (DNA): TGCAGCGTCGGCGGACTAGCCCGCACAGATACGCAGTATTTT.